Sequencing of this T cell receptor (beta chain) was carried out in a study of cytomegalovirus exposure and HLA in healthy donors. Study-wide points: Per a later analysis, 18,000 or so TCR beta sequences showed association with HLA alleles at 0.05 false discovery rate. Versus the 666-donor mean, an Asian-associated ancestry cluster reportedly showed fewer N-insertions in a later analysis. Cytomegalovirus association was assigned to over 150 TCR beta chains.

Germline CDR1 is MDHEN and CDR2 is SYDVKM. V lost 2 bases and J lost 16, with 12 bases in between. This CDR3 is built from 11 residues. PCR was performed using 60 Vbeta and 13 Jbeta primers. The protocol was immunoSEQ multiplex PCR, while the TCRdb copy is restricted to in-frame clones and leaves out a portion. The table includes under 200,000 clones, around 81% detected once. A remark on this clone: The antigen remains unidentified.

The TCR sequence derives from a woman aged 30 to 39 in good health and CMV-seropositive. The chain has TRBV28 and TRBJ2-1; TRBD2 might be the D (5 bases). The sequencing input was PBMCs. CDR3 region: CASSLSGPPFF. The CDR3 DNA reads as TGTGCCAGCAGTTTAAGCGGCCCACCTTTCTTC.